The source of this T cell receptor beta chain is a study of breast tumors, draining lymph nodes, adjacent tissues. TCRdb passed the multiplex PCR reads through MiXCR, listing each CDR3 protein once. The data show roughly 260,000 distinct CDR3 sequences, 30% seen once. General study results and limits: The lymph node origin of tumor T cells was framed as consistent with a hypothesis, not demonstrated. Findings are consistent with lymph node origin and intratumoral expansion of most tumor T cells.

The CDR3 has 15 residues. CDR1 is SSHAT and CDR2 is FNYEAQ in the germline V gene (reference sequence). The lymph nodes were axillary draining lymph nodes from breast cancer patients. This clonotype has a count of ten or more. Its antigen remains unidentified. A read error may produce the germline difference seen at one junction end. The chain combines TRBV7-7 with TRBJ2-2; TRBD1 matches 11 bases. The sequence was obtained from a female donor with breast cancer. Some clones in this sample may be carry-over from other donors' samples. Sequencing was done on a sample of axillary lymph node tissue. The CDR3 loop is CASSEGQGVGGELFF. The CDR3 DNA is TGTGCTAGCAGCGAGGGACAGGGGGTTGGCGGGGAGCTGTTTTTT.